Listed here is a single T cell receptor (beta chain). Seattle enrolled patients during active infection and tracked them longitudinally. These data come from a study of blood T cell repertoires in COVID-19. The CDR3 is made up of 11 amino acids. The V gene lost 3 bases and the J gene lost 8 bases, with 7 bases spanning the gap. Germline V gives CDR1 DFQATT, CDR2 SNEGSKA (reference sequence). Profiled with immunoSEQ multiplex PCR; TCRdb holds only in-frame clones, not every one. The table records roughly 90,000 clones, around 85% of them present only once. This receptor was identified in a woman of 80 years or more with COVID-19, enrolled during active disease. J is TRBJ1-4 and V is TRBV20-1, with D unresolved. The sequenced material came from peripheral blood. The CDR3 bases are TGCAGTGCTAGGCGGGGAGAAAAACTGTTTTTT. This codes for CSARRGEKLFF.